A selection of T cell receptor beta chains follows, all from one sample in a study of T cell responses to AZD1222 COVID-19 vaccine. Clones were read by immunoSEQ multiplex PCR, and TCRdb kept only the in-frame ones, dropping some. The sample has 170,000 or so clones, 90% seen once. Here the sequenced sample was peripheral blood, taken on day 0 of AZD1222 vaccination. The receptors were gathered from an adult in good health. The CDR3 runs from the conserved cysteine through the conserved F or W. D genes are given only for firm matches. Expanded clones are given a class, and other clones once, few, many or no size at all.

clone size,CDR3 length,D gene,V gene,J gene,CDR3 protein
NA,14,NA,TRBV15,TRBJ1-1,CATSRDLGNTEAFF
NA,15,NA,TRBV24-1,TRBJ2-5,CATSRGGRVQETQYF
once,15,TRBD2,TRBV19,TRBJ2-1,CAISRAGASYNEQFF
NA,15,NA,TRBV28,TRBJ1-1,CASSLPAGMNTEAFF
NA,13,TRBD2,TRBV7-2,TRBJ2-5,CASNRGVQETQYF
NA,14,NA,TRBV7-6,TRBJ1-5,CASSLMGIGQPQHF
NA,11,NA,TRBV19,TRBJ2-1,CASSSGHEQFF
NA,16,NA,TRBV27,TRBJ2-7,CASSLSWAGNSYEQYF
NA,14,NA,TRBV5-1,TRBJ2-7,CASSLASTTYEQYF
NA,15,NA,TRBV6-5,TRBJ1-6,CASSYNSLVGSPLHF
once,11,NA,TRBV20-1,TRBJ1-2,CSARARRGYTF
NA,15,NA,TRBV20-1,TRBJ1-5,CSAIDFSADNQPQHF
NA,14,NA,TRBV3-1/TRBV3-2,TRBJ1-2,CASSQNTQEDGYTF
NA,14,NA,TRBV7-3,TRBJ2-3,CASSYRTNTDTQYF
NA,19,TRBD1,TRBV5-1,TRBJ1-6,CASSLVSSPLQGASSPLHF
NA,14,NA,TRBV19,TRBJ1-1,CASSMVAGNTEAFF
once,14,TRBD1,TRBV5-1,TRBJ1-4,CASSSGQGNEKLFF
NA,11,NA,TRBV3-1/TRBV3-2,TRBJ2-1,CASSQGNEQFF
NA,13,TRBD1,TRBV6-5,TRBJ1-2,CASRGQGGGGYTF
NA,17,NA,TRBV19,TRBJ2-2,CASNLRRFGSGTGELFF